Only a few counts were recorded for the clone carrying this T cell receptor (beta chain). Its antigen is undetermined. This entry comes from a study of blood T cells in healthy people across ages. Study-wide results and caveats: Observed TCR beta diversity per million T cells went down as age went up. This fall followed a roughly linear course with age. The diversity estimates, figures obtained from one million T cells, were considered underestimates.

PCR was performed a second time for roughly 7 to 12 cycles using a sample-barcoded 5' primer and a J-beta primer mix. From the 5' RACE reads, TCRdb called clonotypes with MiXCR, one entry per CDR3 protein. This table holds about 1.4 million distinct CDR3 sequences, around 55% found once. There were at least 5.5 micrograms of total RNA extracted from every sample. The source is a man in his late teens or twenties in good health. Sequencing was performed on blood.

CDR3 loop: CASSLDLGGSGANVLTF. As DNA, the CDR3 is TGCGCCAGCAGCTTGGACCTCGGCGGCTCTGGGGCCAACGTCCTGACTTTC. The chain recombines TRBV5-1 with TRBJ2-6; no clear D. Trimming stripped 0 bases from V and 0 bases from J, with 10 bases between. The CDR3 sequence is 17 residues long. Germline V lookup: CDR1 SGHRS, CDR2 YFSETQ.